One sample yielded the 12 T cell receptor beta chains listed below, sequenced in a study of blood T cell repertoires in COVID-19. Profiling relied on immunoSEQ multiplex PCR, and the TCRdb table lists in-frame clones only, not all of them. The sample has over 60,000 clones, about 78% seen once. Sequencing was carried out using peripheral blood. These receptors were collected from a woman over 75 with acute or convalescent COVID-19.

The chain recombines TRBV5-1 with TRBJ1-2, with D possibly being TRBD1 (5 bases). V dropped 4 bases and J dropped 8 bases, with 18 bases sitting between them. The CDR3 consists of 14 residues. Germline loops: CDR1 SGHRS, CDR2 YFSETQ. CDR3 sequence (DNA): TGCGCCAGCAGCCGGGCGAAAGGGGAAGAGGGCTACACCTTC. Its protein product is CASSRAKGEEGYTF.

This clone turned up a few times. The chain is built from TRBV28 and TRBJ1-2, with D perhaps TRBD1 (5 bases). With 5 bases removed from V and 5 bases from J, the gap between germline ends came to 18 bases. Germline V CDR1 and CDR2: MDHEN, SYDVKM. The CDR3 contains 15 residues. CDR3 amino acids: CASSPLIKGRYGYTF. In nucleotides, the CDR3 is TGTGCCAGCAGTCCCCTGATAAAGGGGAGGTATGGCTACACCTTC.

For the CDR3, the DNA is TGTGCCAGCAGCTTTCAGGGATCCGCCTACAATGAGCAGTTCTTC. Translated: CASSFQGSAYNEQFF. This chain uses TRBV7-3 with TRBJ2-1, with D perhaps matching TRBD1 (5 bases). The CDR3 consists of 15 residues. V lost 3 bases, J lost 2 bases, and 11 bases lay in between. Per germline, CDR1 SGHTA and CDR2 FQGTGA.

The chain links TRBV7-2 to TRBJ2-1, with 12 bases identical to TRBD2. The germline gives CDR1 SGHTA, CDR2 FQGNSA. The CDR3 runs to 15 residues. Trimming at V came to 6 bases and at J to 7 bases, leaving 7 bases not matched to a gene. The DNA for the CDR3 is TGTGCCAGCAGGGCAACTAGCGGGAGGTTTAATGAGCAGTTCTTC. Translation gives CASRATSGRFNEQFF. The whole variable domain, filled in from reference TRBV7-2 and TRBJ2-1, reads GAGVSQSPSNKVTEKGKDVELRCDPISGHTALYWYRQSLGQGLEFLIYFQGNSAPDKSGLPSDRFSAERTGGSVSTLTIQRTQQEDSAVYLCASRATSGRFNEQFFGPGTRLTVL.

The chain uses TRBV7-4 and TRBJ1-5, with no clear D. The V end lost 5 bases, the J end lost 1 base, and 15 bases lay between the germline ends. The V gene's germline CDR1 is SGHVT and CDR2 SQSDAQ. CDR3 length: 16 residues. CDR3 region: CASSKDSGGSNQPQHF. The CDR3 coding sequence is TGTGCCAGCAGCAAGGACTCCGGCGGGAGCAATCAGCCCCAGCATTTT.

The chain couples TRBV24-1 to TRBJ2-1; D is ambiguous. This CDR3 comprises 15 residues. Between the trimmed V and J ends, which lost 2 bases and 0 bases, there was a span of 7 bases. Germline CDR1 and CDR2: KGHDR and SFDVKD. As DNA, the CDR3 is TGTGCCACCAGTGATTCCTATAGCTCCTACAATGAGCAGTTCTTC. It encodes CATSDSYSSYNEQFF.

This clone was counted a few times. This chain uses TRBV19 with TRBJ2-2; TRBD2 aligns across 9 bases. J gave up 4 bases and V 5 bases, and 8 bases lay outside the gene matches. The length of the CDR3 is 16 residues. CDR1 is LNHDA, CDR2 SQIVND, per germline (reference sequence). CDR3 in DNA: TGTGCCAGTAGTCCCGGGACTAGCTGGGTCACCGGGGAGCTGTTTTTT. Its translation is CASSPGTSWVTGELFF.

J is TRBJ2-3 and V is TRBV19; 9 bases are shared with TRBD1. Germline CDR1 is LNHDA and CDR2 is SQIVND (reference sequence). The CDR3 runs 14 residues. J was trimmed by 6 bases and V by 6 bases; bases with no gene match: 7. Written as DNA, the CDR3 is TGTGCCAGTAGGGATCTGACAGGGGGGGATACGCAGTATTTT. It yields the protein CASRDLTGGDTQYF.

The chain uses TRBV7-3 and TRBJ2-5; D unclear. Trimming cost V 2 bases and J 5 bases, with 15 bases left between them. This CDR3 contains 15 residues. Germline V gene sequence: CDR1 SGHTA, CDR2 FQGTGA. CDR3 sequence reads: CASSLSPRPEETQYF. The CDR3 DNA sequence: TGTGCCAGCAGCTTATCCCCCCGCCCGGAGGAGACCCAGTACTTC.

The CDR3 DNA reads as TGTGCCAGCAGTTCCACAGCCTCAGGGAATTCACCCCTCCACTTT. Its translation is CASSSTASGNSPLHF. The chain joins TRBV27 to TRBJ1-6; D is perhaps TRBD1 (5 bases). Deletions cut 4 bases from V and 7 bases from J, with 14 bases between. Germline V gene data show CDR1 as MNHEY and CDR2 as SMNVEV (reference sequence). CDR3 length equals 15 residues.

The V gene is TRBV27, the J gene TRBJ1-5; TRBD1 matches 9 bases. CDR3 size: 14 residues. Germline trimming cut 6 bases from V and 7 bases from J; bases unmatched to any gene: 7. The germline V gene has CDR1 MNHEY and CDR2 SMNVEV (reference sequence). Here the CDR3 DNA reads TGTGCCAGCAGCAAAGGGGACAGGGTGCAGCCCCAGCATTTT. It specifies CASSKGDRVQPQHF.

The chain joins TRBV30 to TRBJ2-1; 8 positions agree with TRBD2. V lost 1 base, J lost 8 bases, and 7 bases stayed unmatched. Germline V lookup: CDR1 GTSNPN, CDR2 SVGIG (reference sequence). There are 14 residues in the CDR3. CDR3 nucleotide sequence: TGTGCCTGGAGTGCCGGGAGGGCGGGTGATGAGCAGTTCTTC. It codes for CAWSAGRAGDEQFF.